Listed below are T cell receptor beta chains from one sample, sequenced in a study of T cell responses to AZD1222 COVID-19 vaccine. Sequencing was performed with immunoSEQ multiplex PCR; in TCRdb, only in-frame clones are kept and a portion is missing. The data contain roughly 80,000 clones, roughly nine tenths of them singletons. The sequencing used peripheral blood, collected 28 days after the second AZD1222 dose. The receptors stem from an adult who received the AZD1222 COVID-19 vaccine. CDR3s include the opening cysteine and the closing phenylalanine or tryptophan. Each record gives: clone size, V gene, D gene, J gene, CDR3 DNA, CDR3 protein. The D gene is left open where the match is weak. Size is omitted from some rows. Given values are once, few, many or a class for expanded clones.

size: NA
V: TRBV7-9
D: TRBD1
J: TRBJ1-5
DNA: TGTGCCAGCAGCTTGACACAGGGGAATCAGCCCCAGCATTTT
CDR3: CASSLTQGNQPQHF

size: NA
V: TRBV6-5
D: NA
J: TRBJ2-4
DNA: TGTGCCAGTAGAGACGGGCGACACGTTTACTTC
CDR3: CASRDGRHVYF

size: NA
V: TRBV3-1/TRBV3-2
D: TRBD1
J: TRBJ2-7
DNA: TGTGCCAGCCAGGGACAGAGCTACGAGCAGTACTTC
CDR3: CASQGQSYEQYF

size: NA
V: TRBV19
D: TRBD1
J: TRBJ1-5
DNA: TGTGCCAGTAGTCCCGGACAGGGCAATCAGCCCCAGCATTTT
CDR3: CASSPGQGNQPQHF

size: NA
V: TRBV7-3
D: NA
J: TRBJ2-1
DNA: TGTGCCAGCAGCTTAACGGACAATGAGCAGTTCTTC
CDR3: CASSLTDNEQFF

size: NA
V: TRBV9
D: NA
J: TRBJ2-7
DNA: TGTGCCAGCAGCGCTGGCAGGGGCCCCTACGAGCAGTACTTC
CDR3: CASSAGRGPYEQYF

size: NA
V: TRBV7-9
D: NA
J: TRBJ2-5
DNA: TGTGCCAGCAGCAACCGGGGCGGGGCAGAGACCCAGTACTTC
CDR3: CASSNRGGAETQYF

size: NA
V: TRBV7-8
D: TRBD1
J: TRBJ1-3
DNA: TGTGCCAGCAGCTTGGGGACAGATTCTGACACCATATATTTT
CDR3: CASSLGTDSDTIYF

size: NA
V: TRBV30
D: NA
J: TRBJ1-1
DNA: TGTGCCTGGAACCTCCTAGGCAACACTGAAGCTTTCTTT
CDR3: CAWNLLGNTEAFF

size: NA
V: TRBV2
D: NA
J: TRBJ1-1
DNA: TGTGCCAGCAGAGCCGACATGAACACTGAAGCTTTCTTT
CDR3: CASRADMNTEAFF

size: few
V: TRBV27
D: NA
J: TRBJ2-2
DNA: TGTGCCAGCAGTTTCCGGCCGGTAGGGACCGGGGAGCTGTTTTTT
CDR3: CASSFRPVGTGELFF

size: NA
V: TRBV7-2
D: TRBD1
J: TRBJ1-6
DNA: TGTGCCAGCAGCTCACACACGACAGGGGTACCCCTCCACTTT
CDR3: CASSSHTTGVPLHF

size: NA
V: TRBV5-4
D: TRBD1
J: TRBJ2-4
DNA: TGTGCCAGCAGCACAGGGGGAGCCAAAAACATTCAGTACTTC
CDR3: CASSTGGAKNIQYF

size: NA
V: TRBV3-1/TRBV3-2
D: NA
J: TRBJ2-1
DNA: TGTGCCAGCAGCCCGCTCCGGAGCTCCTACAATGAGCAGTTCTTC
CDR3: CASSPLRSSYNEQFF

size: NA
V: TRBV23-1
D: NA
J: TRBJ1-1
DNA: TGCGCCAGCATTTACTTAGGGACCGGCACTGAAGCTTTCTTT
CDR3: CASIYLGTGTEAFF

size: NA
V: TRBV28
D: NA
J: TRBJ1-2
DNA: TGTGCCAGCAGTTTGCCTGAATATGGCTACACCTTC
CDR3: CASSLPEYGYTF

size: NA
V: TRBV6-5
D: TRBD1
J: TRBJ2-7
DNA: TGTGCCAGCAGCCAGACAGGGCACGAGCAGTACTTC
CDR3: CASSQTGHEQYF

size: NA
V: TRBV6-2/TRBV6-3
D: NA
J: TRBJ1-5
DNA: TGTGCCAGCACCCCTTGGGGCAATCAGCCCCAGCATTTT
CDR3: CASTPWGNQPQHF

size: once
V: TRBV28
D: NA
J: TRBJ1-2
DNA: TGTGCCAGCAGTTCCCCCCCGGGGAACTATGGCTACACCTTC
CDR3: CASSSPPGNYGYTF

size: NA
V: TRBV18
D: NA
J: TRBJ1-1
DNA: TGTGCCAGCTCACCCACACAGGAGCGCACTGAAGCTTTCTTT
CDR3: CASSPTQERTEAFF

size: NA
V: TRBV11-2
D: NA
J: TRBJ2-1
DNA: TGTGCCAGCAGCCCTCTGATGGACAATGAGCAGTTCTTC
CDR3: CASSPLMDNEQFF

size: NA
V: TRBV5-4
D: NA
J: TRBJ2-5
DNA: TGTGCCAGCAGCTTGTCAGGAACCCAGTACTTC
CDR3: CASSLSGTQYF

size: NA
V: TRBV18
D: NA
J: TRBJ1-2
DNA: TGTGCCAGCTCACTCAGGGAAGACTATGGCTACACCTTC
CDR3: CASSLREDYGYTF

size: NA
V: TRBV13
D: NA
J: TRBJ2-6
DNA: TGTGCCAGCAGCTCCAGGGAAGGGGCCAACGTCCTGACTTTC
CDR3: CASSSREGANVLTF

size: NA
V: TRBV7-8
D: NA
J: TRBJ1-4
DNA: TGTGCCAGCAGCTTAATAAGGAAAGGGGCAACTAATGAAAAACTGTTTTTT
CDR3: CASSLIRKGATNEKLFF

size: NA
V: TRBV2
D: NA
J: TRBJ1-5
DNA: TGTGCCAGCAGGGGTCCATCTAGGCCGCCCCAGCATTTT
CDR3: CASRGPSRPPQHF

size: NA
V: TRBV2
D: TRBD1
J: TRBJ2-1
DNA: TGTGCCAGCTTCGAGGGTGGGACAGGGGGAAATGAGCAGTTCTTC
CDR3: CASFEGGTGGNEQFF

size: once
V: TRBV28
D: NA
J: TRBJ2-5
DNA: TGTGCCAGCAGTTTAGGTCAGGGCGAGACCCAGTACTTC
CDR3: CASSLGQGETQYF

size: NA
V: TRBV6-5
D: NA
J: TRBJ2-1
DNA: TGTGCCAGCAGGAGGGGGGGGGCGATCGGCAATGAGCAGTTCTTC
CDR3: CASRRGGAIGNEQFF

size: NA
V: TRBV11-2
D: TRBD1
J: TRBJ1-4
DNA: TGTGCCAGCAGCGCCCTGGGACAGGGAAACGAAAAACTGTTTTTT
CDR3: CASSALGQGNEKLFF

size: NA
V: TRBV11-2
D: NA
J: TRBJ2-2
DNA: TGTGCCAGCAGCTTTGAACAGGGATACTCCGGGGAGCTGTTTTTT
CDR3: CASSFEQGYSGELFF

size: NA
V: TRBV28
D: NA
J: TRBJ2-7
DNA: TGTGCCAGCCGACTGGCCGGGGGATCCCAGTACGAGCAGTACTTC
CDR3: CASRLAGGSQYEQYF

size: NA
V: TRBV29-1
D: NA
J: TRBJ1-2
DNA: TGCAGCGTTGAAGAGGGACTGAGCTATGGCTACACCTTC
CDR3: CSVEEGLSYGYTF

size: NA
V: TRBV29-1
D: TRBD2
J: TRBJ2-7
DNA: TGCAGCGTCCTCACAGCGGGGGGGTTCTACGAGCAGTACTTC
CDR3: CSVLTAGGFYEQYF

size: NA
V: TRBV12-3/TRBV12-4
D: NA
J: TRBJ2-5
DNA: TGTGCCAGCAGCCCTGTACAGGGGACCCAGTACTTC
CDR3: CASSPVQGTQYF

size: NA
V: TRBV19
D: TRBD2
J: TRBJ2-1
DNA: TGTGCCAGTTCCCTAGCGGGGCTGGGATACAATGAGCAGTTCTTC
CDR3: CASSLAGLGYNEQFF

size: NA
V: TRBV29-1
D: NA
J: TRBJ2-1
DNA: TGCAGCGTTGCGTTGGCATTAGCGCATGAGCAGTTCTTC
CDR3: CSVALALAHEQFF

size: once
V: TRBV9
D: NA
J: TRBJ1-6
DNA: TGTGCCAGCAGCTTCTCGACAGGTGCCAATTCACCCCTCCACTTT
CDR3: CASSFSTGANSPLHF

size: NA
V: TRBV19
D: TRBD1
J: TRBJ1-5
DNA: TGTGCCAGTAGTTCTCCCCCCGGGACAGGGTCCTATCAGCCCCAGCATTTT
CDR3: CASSSPPGTGSYQPQHF

size: once
V: TRBV6-5
D: NA
J: TRBJ1-5
DNA: TGTGCCAGCTCAGTCCGTGGCACCCAAGGACAGCCCCAGCATTTT
CDR3: CASSVRGTQGQPQHF

size: NA
V: TRBV5-1
D: NA
J: TRBJ1-5
DNA: TGCGCCAGCAGCCCCCGACCCCAGCACAATCAGCCCCAGCATTTT
CDR3: CASSPRPQHNQPQHF

size: NA
V: TRBV9
D: TRBD2
J: TRBJ2-5
DNA: TGTGCCAGCAGCCCAATGGGACTAGCGGATCAGACCCAGTACTTC
CDR3: CASSPMGLADQTQYF

size: NA
V: TRBV7-9
D: NA
J: TRBJ1-2
DNA: TGTGCCAGCAGCCCCCCGTTGGGACGAGTGGGCTACACCTTC
CDR3: CASSPPLGRVGYTF

size: NA
V: TRBV6-4
D: NA
J: TRBJ2-7
DNA: TGTGCCAGCAGATCCCCCAGGGGACAATACCTCTACGAGCAGTACTTC
CDR3: CASRSPRGQYLYEQYF

size: NA
V: TRBV19
D: NA
J: TRBJ1-4
DNA: TGTGCCAGTAGTCTAGAGGGACGATACGGAGAAAAACTGTTTTTT
CDR3: CASSLEGRYGEKLFF

size: NA
V: TRBV15
D: NA
J: TRBJ2-7
DNA: TGTGCCACCAGCAGGCCCTCCGGGCAGTACGAGCAGTACTTC
CDR3: CATSRPSGQYEQYF